This TCR beta chain was sequenced during a study of T cell responses to AZD1222 COVID-19 vaccine. Broader study findings: Among AZD1222 vaccinees, only five to seven were seropositive at baseline. Donor demographics were predominantly white British with a female majority; clonal diversity may be underestimated.

Germline values: CDR1 MDHEN, CDR2 SYDVKM. The CDR3 sequence is 13 residues long. Between the trimmed V and J ends, which lost 1 base and 7 bases, there was a span of 7 bases. Comments on this clone: Its matching antigen is unknown.

TCRdb's table, derived via immunoSEQ multiplex PCR, lists solely in-frame clones and lacks some. This table has about 100,000 clones, about 90% appearing once. The chain has TRBV28 and TRBJ1-4; D is undetermined. The receptor was derived from an adult in good health. The input for sequencing was peripheral blood, taken on day 0 of MenACWY control vaccination. Here the CDR3 reads CASSLSHSEKLFF. CDR3 bases: TGTGCCAGCAGTTTATCCCACTCTGAAAAACTGTTTTTT.